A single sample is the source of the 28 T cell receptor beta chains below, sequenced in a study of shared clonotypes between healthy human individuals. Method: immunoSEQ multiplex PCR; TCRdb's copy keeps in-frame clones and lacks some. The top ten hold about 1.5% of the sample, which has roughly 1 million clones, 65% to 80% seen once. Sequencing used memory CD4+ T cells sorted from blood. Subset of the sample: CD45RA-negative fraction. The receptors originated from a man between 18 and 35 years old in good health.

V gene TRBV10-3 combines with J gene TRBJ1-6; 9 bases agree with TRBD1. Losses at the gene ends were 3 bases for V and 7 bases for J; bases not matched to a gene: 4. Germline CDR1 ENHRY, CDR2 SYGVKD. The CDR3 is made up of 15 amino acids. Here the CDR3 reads CAISDGTGSNSPLHF. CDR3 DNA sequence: TGTGCCATCAGTGACGGGACAGGGTCGAATTCACCCCTCCACTTT.

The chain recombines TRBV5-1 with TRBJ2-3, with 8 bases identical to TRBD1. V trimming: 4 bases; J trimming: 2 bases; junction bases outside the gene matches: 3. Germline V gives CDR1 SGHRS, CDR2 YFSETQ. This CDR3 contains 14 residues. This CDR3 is CASSPGQDTDTQYF. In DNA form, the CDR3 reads TGCGCCAGCAGCCCGGGACAGGACACAGATACGCAGTATTTT.

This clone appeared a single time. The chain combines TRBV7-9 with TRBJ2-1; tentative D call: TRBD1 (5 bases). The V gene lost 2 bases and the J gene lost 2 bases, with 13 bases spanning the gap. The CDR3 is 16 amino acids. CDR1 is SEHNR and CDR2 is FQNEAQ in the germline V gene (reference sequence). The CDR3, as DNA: TGTGCCAGCAGCTTATTGGACATTCTCGCCTACAATGAGCAGTTCTTC. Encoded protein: CASSLLDILAYNEQFF.

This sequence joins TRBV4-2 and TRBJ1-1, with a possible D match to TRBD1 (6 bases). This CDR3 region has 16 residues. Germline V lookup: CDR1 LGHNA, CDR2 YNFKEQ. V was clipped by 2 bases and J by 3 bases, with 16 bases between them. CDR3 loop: CASSQSWGAGDTEAFF. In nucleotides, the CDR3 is TGTGCCAGCAGCCAATCATGGGGGGCTGGAGACACTGAAGCTTTCTTT.

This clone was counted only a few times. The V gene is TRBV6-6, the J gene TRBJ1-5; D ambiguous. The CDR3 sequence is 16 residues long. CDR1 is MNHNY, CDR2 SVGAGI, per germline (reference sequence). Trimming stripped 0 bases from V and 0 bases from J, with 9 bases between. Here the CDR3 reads CASSYSAQFSNQPQHF. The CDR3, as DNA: TGTGCCAGCAGTTACTCGGCCCAGTTTAGCAATCAGCCCCAGCATTTT.

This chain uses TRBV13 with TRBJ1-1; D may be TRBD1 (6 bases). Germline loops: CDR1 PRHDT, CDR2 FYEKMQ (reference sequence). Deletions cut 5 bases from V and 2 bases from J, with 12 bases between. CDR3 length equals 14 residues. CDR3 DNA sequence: TGTGCCAGCAGCCGGGGACATCTCAACACTGAAGCTTTCTTT. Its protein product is CASSRGHLNTEAFF.

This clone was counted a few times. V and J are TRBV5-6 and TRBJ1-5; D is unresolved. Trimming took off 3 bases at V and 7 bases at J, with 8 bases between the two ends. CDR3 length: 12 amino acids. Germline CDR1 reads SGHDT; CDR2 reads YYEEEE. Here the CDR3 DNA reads TGTGCCAGCAGCTCCCTCGGGCAGCCCCAGCATTTT. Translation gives CASSSLGQPQHF.

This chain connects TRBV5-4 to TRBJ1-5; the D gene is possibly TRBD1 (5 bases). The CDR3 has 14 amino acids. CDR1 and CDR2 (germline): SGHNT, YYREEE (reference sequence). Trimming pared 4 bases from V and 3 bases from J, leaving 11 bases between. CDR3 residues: CASSPDRNNQPQHF. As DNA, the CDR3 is TGTGCCAGCAGCCCTGACAGAAACAATCAGCCCCAGCATTTT.

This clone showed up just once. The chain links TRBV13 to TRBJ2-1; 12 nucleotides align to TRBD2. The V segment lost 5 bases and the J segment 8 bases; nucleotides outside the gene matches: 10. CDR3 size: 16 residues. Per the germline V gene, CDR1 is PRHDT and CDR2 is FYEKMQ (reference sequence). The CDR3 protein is CASSVSLAGGGDEQFF. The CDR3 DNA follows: TGTGCCAGCAGCGTCTCTCTAGCGGGAGGGGGAGATGAGCAGTTCTTC.

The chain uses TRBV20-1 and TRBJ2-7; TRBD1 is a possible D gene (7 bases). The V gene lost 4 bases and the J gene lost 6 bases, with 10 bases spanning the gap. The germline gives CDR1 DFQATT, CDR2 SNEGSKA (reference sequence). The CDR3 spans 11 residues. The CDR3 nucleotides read TGCAGTGCTATCCAGGGGGGCGAGCAGTACTTC. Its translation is CSAIQGGEQYF.

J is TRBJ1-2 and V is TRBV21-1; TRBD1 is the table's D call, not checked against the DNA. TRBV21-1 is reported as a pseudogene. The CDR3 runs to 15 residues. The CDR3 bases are TGTGCCAGCAGCAAAGAGGGACAGGACTACGATGGCTACACCTTC. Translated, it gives CASSKEGQDYDGYTF.

CDR3 sequence reads: CASSPLGTALSEQYF. The CDR3 DNA reads TGTGCCAGCTCACCACTCGGGACAGCCCTCTCCGAGCAGTACTTC. V is TRBV18 and J is TRBJ2-7; 7 bases align to TRBD1. V was pared by 1 base and J by 6 bases, with 9 bases of the junction left unmatched. This CDR3 is 15 amino acids long. Germline values: CDR1 KGHSH, CDR2 LQKENI.

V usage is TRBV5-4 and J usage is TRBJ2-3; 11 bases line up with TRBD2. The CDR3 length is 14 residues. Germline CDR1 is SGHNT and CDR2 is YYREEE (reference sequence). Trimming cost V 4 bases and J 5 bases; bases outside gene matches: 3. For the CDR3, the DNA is TGTGCCAGCAGCAACCTAGCGGGGGGAGATACGCAGTATTTT. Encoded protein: CASSNLAGGDTQYF.

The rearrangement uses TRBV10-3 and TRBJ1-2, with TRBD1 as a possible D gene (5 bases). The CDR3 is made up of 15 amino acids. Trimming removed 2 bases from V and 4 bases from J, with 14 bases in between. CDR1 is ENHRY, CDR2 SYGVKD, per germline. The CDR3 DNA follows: TGTGCCATCAGTGAGAGGCAGGGTAGGGGCTATGGCTACACCTTC. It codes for CAISERQGRGYGYTF.

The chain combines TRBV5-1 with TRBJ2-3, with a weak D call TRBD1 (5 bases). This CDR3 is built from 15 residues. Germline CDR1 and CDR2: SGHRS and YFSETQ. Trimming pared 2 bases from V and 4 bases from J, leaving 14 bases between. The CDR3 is CASSLRGSGPDTQYF. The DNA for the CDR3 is TGCGCCAGCAGCTTAAGGGGAAGTGGCCCAGATACGCAGTATTTT.

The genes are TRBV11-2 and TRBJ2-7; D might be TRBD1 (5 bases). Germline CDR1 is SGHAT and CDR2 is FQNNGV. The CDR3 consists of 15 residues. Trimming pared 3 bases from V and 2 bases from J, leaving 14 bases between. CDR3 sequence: CASSLDPAGPYEQYF. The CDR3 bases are TGTGCCAGCAGCTTGGATCCGGCAGGGCCCTACGAGCAGTACTTC.

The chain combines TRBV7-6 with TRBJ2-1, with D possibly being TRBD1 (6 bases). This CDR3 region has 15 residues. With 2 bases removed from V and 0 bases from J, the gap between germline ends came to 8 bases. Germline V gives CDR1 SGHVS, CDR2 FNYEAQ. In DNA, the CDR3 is TGTGCCAGCAGCTTACAGGACAGCTCCTACAATGAGCAGTTCTTC. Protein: CASSLQDSSYNEQFF. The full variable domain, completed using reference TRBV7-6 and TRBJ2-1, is GAGVSQSPRYKVTKRGQDVALRCDPISGHVSLYWYRQALGQGPEFLTYFNYEAQQDKSGLPNDRFSAERPEGSISTLTIQRTEQRDSAMYRCASSLQDSSYNEQFFGPGTRLTVL.

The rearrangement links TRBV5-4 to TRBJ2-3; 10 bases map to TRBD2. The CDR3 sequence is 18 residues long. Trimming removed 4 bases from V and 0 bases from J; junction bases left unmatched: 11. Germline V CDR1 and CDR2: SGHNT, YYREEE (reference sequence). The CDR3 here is CASSPGSSGSRSTDTQYF. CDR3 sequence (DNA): TGTGCCAGCAGCCCGGGGTCTAGCGGGAGCCGAAGCACAGATACGCAGTATTTT.

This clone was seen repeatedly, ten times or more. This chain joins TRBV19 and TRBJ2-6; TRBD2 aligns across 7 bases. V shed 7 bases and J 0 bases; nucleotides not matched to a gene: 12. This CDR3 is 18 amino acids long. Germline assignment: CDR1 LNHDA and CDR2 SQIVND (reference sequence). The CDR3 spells CASTPGGGWGSGANVLTF. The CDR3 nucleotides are TGTGCCAGTACCCCGGGAGGAGGGTGGGGCTCTGGGGCCAACGTCCTGACTTTC.

This chain's CDR3 is CAWSFLRSDGNTIYF. CDR3 nucleotides: TGTGCCTGGAGTTTCCTGCGCTCTGATGGAAACACCATATATTTT. This chain links TRBV30 with TRBJ1-3; D gene ambiguous. CDR3 size: 15 residues. Germline lookup yields CDR1 GTSNPN and CDR2 SVGIG (reference sequence). Deletions cut 2 bases from V and 3 bases from J, with 14 bases between.

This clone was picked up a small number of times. CDR3 nucleotides: TGTGCCAGCAGGGGACAGGGCGTTCAGCCCCAGCATTTT. Protein product: CASRGQGVQPQHF. The V call is TRBV6-1, the J call TRBJ1-5; 9 bases are shared with TRBD1. CDR3 size: 13 residues. Germline V gene data show CDR1 as MNHNS and CDR2 as SASEGT. V trimming: 6 bases; J trimming: 6 bases; junction bases outside the gene matches: 3.

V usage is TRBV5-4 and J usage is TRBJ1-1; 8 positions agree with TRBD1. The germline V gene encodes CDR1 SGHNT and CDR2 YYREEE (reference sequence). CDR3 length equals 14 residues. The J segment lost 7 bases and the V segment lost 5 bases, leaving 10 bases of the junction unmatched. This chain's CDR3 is CASSSTGTGREAFF. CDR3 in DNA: TGTGCCAGCAGTTCTACCGGGACAGGTCGTGAAGCTTTCTTT.

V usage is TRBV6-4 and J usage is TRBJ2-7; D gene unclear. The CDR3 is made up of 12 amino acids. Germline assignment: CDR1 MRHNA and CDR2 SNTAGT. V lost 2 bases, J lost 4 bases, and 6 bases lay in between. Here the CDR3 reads CASSDLRYEQYF. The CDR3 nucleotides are TGTGCCAGCAGTGACCTCCGGTACGAGCAGTACTTC.

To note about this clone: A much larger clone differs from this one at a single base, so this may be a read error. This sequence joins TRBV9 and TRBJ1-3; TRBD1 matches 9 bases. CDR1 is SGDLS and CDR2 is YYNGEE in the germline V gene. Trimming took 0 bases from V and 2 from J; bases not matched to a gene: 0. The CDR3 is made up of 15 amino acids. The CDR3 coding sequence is TGTGCCAGCAGCGTAGGGACAGGGGCTGGAAACACCATATATTTT. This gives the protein CASSVGTGAGNTIYF.

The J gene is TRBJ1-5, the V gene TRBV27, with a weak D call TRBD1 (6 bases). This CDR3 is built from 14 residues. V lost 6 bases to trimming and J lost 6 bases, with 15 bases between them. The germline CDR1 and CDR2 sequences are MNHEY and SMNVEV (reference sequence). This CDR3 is CASSITGKGQPQHF. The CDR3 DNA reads TGTGCCAGCAGCATCACAGGGAAAGGTCAGCCCCAGCATTTT.

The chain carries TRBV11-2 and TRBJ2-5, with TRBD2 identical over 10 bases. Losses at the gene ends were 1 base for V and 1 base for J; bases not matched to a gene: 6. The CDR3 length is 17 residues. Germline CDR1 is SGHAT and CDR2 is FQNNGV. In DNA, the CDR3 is TGTGCCAGCAGCTTAGCCCGGACTAGCGGAACCCAAGAGACCCAGTACTTC. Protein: CASSLARTSGTQETQYF.

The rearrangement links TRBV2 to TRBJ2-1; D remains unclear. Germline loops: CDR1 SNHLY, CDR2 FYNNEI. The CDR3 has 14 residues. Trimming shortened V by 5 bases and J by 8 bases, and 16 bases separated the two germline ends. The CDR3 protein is CASSSGPSVDEQFF. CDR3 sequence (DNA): TGTGCCAGCAGTTCGGGCCCGTCCGTCGATGAGCAGTTCTTC.

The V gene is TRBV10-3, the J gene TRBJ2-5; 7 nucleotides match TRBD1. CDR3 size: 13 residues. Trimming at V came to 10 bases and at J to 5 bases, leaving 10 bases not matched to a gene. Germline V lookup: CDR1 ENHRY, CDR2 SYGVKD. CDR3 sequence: CASGQASVETQYF. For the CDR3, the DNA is TGTGCCAGCGGACAGGCCTCTGTGGAGACCCAGTACTTC.